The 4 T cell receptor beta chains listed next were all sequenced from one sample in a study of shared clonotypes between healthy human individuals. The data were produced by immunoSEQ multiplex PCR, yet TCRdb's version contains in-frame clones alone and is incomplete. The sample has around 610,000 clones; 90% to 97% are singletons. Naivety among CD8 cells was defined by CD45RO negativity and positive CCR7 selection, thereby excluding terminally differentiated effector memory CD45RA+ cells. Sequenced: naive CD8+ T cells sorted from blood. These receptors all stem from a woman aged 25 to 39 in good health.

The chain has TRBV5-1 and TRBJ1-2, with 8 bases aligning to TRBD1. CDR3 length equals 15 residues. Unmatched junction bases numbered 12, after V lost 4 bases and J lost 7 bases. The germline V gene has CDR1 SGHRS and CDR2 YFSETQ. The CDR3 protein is CASSEDFGQGGGYTF. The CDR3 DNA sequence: TGCGCCAGCAGCGAAGACTTCGGACAGGGAGGTGGCTACACCTTC.

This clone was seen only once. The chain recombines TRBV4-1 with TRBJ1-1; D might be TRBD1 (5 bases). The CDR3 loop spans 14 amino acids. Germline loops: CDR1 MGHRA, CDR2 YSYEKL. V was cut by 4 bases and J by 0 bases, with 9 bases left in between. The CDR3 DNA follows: TGCGCCAGCAGCCCGGGACGGCTGAACACTGAAGCTTTCTTT. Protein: CASSPGRLNTEAFF.

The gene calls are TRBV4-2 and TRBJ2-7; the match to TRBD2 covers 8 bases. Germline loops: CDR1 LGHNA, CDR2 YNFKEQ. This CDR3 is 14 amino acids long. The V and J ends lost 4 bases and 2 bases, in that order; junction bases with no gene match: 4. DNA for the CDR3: TGTGCCAGCAGCCCAATAGCGGGAACCTACGAGCAGTACTTC. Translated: CASSPIAGTYEQYF.

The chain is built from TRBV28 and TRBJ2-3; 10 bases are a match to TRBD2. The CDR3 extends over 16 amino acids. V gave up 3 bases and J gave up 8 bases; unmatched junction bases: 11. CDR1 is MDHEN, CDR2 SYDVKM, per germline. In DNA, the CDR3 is TGTGCCAGCAGTTTTACTCTAGCGGGAGAGGGAGGTACGCAGTATTTT. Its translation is CASSFTLAGEGGTQYF.